The 3 T cell receptor beta chains in this list originate from one sample, sequenced in a study of blood T cell repertoires in COVID-19. The table came from immunoSEQ multiplex PCR; TCRdb's copy has only in-frame clones and leaves some out. Of under 300,000 clones listed, about 84% were seen once; the top ten hold 10% to 15%. The sample was peripheral blood. Source of these receptors: an elderly man with acute or convalescent COVID-19.

J is TRBJ1-1 and V is TRBV10-2; maybe TRBD1 (5 bases). The CDR3 has 13 residues. V lost 8 bases and J 0 bases, leaving 10 bases between the germline ends. Germline-derived CDR1 and CDR2 are WSHSY and SAAADI. CDR3 coding DNA: TGCGCCAGCCGGGGAGGGGTGAACACTGAAGCTTTCTTT. This codes for CASRGGVNTEAFF.

About this clone itself: This sample includes further DNA sequences coding for the same CDR3. This chain joins TRBV5-1 and TRBJ2-7; perhaps TRBD1 as D (6 bases). The V gene lost 0 bases and the J gene lost 0 bases, with 10 bases spanning the gap. Germline-derived CDR1 and CDR2 are SGHRS and YFSETQ. The CDR3 has 15 amino acids. The CDR3 DNA reads as TGCGCCAGCAGCTTGGGCCAGGGGAGCTCCTACGAGCAGTACTTC. Translating gives CASSLGQGSSYEQYF.

The table lists this clone with a count of one. The gene calls are TRBV9 and TRBJ1-2; D perhaps matches TRBD1 (5 bases). This CDR3 region has 14 residues. Germline lookup yields CDR1 SGDLS and CDR2 YYNGEE. V lost 0 bases and J 2 bases, leaving 8 bases between the germline ends. DNA of the CDR3: TGTGCCAGCAGCGTAGATCAGGGAAACTATGGCTACACCTTC. It translates to CASSVDQGNYGYTF.